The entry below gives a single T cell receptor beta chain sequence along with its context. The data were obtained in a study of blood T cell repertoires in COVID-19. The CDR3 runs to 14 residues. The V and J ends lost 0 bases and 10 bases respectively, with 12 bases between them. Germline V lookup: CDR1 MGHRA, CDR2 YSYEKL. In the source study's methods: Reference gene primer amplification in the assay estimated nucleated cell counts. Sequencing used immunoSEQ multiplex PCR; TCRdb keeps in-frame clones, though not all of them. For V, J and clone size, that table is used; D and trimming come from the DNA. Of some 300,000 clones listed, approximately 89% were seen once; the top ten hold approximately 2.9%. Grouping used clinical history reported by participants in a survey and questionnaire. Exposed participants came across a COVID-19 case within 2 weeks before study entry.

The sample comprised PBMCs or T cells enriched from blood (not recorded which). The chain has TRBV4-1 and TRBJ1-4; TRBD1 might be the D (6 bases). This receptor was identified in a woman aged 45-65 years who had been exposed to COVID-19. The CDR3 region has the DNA TGCGCCAGCAGCCAAGAGTCAGGGGTTGTAAAACTGTTTTTT. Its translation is CASSQESGVVKLFF.